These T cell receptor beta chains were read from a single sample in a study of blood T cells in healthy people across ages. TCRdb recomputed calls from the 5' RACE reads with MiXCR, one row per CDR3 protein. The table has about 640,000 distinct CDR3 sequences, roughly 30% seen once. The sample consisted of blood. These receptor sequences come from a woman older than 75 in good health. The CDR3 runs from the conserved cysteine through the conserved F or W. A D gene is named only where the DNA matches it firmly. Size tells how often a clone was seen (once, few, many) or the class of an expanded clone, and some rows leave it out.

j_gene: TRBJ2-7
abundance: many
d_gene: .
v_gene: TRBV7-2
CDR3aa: CASSLNLWEGAHEQYF
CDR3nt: TGTGCCAGCAGCTTGAACCTCTGGGAGGGGGCTCACGAGCAGTACTTC

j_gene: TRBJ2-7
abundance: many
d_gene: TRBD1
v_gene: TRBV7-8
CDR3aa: CASSPTTGDYEQYF
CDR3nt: TGTGCCAGCAGCCCAACGACAGGGGACTACGAGCAGTACTTC

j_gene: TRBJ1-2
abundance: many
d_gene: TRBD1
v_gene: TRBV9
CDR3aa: CASSANTPDRDYPLLGYTF
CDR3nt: TGTGCCAGCAGCGCAAATACCCCGGACAGGGATTACCCTCTGCTAGGCTACACCTTC

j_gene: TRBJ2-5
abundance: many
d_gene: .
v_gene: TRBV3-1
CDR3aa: CASSQDIGGRGRETQYF
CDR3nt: TGTGCCAGCAGCCAAGATATCGGGGGGCGAGGGCGAGAGACCCAGTACTTC

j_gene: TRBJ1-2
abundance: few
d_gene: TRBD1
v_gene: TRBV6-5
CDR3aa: CASSYGTGRYGYTF
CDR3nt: TGTGCCAGCAGTTACGGGACAGGGAGGTATGGCTACACCTTC

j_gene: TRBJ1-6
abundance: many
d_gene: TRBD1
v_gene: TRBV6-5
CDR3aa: CASSYDRGLPLHF
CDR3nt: TGTGCCAGCAGTTACGACAGGGGGCTACCCCTCCACTTT

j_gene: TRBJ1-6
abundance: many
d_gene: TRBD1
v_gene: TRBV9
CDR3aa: CASSETGGWNSPLHF
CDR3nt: TGTGCCAGCAGCGAGACAGGGGGCTGGAATTCACCCCTCCACTTT

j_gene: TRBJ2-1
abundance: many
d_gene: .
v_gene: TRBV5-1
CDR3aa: CASSPRTRDNEQFF
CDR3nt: TGCGCCAGCAGCCCGCGGACCAGGGATAATGAGCAGTTCTTC

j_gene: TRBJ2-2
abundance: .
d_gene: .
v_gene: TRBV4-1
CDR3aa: CASSQDGEGWTSNTGELFF
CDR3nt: TGCGCCAGCAGCCAAGATGGTGAGGGTTGGACCTCGAACACCGGGGAGCTGTTTTTT

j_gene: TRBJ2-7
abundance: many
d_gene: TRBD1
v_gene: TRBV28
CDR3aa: CASSSLTGGRDEQYF
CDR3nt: TGTGCCAGCAGTTCCTTGACAGGGGGGAGGGACGAGCAGTACTTC

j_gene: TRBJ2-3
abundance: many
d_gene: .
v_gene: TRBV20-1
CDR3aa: CSATYPSTDTQYF
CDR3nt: TGCAGTGCTACTTATCCTAGCACAGATACGCAGTATTTT

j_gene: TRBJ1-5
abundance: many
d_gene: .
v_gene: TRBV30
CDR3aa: CAWSERFPNQPQHF
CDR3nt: TGTGCCTGGAGTGAAAGGTTCCCCAATCAGCCCCAGCATTTT

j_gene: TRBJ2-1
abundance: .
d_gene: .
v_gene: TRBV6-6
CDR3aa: CASSAGGSSYNEQLF
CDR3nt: TGTGCCAGCAGCGCCGGGGGAAGCTCCTACAATGAGCAGTTGTTC

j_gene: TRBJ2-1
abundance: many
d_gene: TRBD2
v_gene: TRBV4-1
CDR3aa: CASSIAGGYNEQFF
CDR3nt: TGCGCCAGCAGTATAGCGGGGGGATACAATGAGCAGTTCTTC

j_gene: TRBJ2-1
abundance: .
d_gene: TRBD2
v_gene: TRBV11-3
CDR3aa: CASSLGLVGLHNEQFF
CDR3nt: TGTGCCAGCAGCTTGGGACTAGTGGGGCTCCACAATGAGCAGTTCTTC

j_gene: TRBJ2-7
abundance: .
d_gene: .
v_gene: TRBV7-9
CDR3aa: CASSLADLSYEQYF
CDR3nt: TGTGCCAGCAGCTTAGCGGACCTCTCCTACGAGCAGTACTTC

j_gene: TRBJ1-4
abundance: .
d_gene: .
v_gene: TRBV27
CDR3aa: CASSFQGYEKRFF
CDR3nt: TGTGCCAGCAGTTTCCAGGGATATGAAAAACGGTTTTTT

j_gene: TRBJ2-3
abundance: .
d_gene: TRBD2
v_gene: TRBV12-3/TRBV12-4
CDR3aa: CASSSSGGSADTQYF
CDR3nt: TGTGCCAGCAGCTCTAGCGGGGGAAGCGCAGATACGCAGTATTTC

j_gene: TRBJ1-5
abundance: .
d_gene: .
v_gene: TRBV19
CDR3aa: CASSRSGSLPNQPQHF
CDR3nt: TGTGCCAGTAGTAGGTCGGGGAGCCTGCCAAATCAGCCCCAGCATTTT

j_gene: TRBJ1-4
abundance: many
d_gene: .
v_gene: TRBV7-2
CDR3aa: CASSLADTTTNEKLFF
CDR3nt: TGTGCCAGCAGCTTAGCGGACACCACAACTAATGAAAAACTGTTTTTT

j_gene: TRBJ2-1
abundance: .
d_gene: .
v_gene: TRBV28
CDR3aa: CASTRRLSSYNEQFF
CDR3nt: TGTGCCAGCACGCGCCGACTCAGCTCCTACAATGAGCAGTTCTTC

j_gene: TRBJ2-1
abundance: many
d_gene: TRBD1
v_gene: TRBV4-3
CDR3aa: CASSPSGTGDYNEQFF
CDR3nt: TGCGCCAGCAGCCCATCCGGGACAGGGGACTACAATGAGCAGTTCTTC

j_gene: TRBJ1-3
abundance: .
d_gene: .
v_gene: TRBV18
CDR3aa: CASSPPRGGNTIYF
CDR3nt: TGTGCCAGCTCACCACCGCGCGGTGGAAACACCATATATTTT

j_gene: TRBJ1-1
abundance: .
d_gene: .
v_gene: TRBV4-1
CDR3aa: CASSQLRGHTEAFF
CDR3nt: TGCGCCAGCAGCCAACTCAGGGGACACACTGAAGCTTTCTTT

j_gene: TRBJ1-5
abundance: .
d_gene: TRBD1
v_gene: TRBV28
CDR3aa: CASTLRDRAGTKPQHF
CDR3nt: TGTGCCAGCACCCTCCGGGACAGGGCCGGAACCAAGCCCCAGCATTTT

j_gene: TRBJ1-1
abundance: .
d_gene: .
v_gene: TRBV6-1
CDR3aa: CASRYTPNTEAFF
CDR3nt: TGTGCCAGCAGATACACCCCTAACACTGAAGCTTTCTTT

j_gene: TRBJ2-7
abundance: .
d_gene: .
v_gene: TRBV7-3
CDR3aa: CASSLFSTVAYEQYF
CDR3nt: TGTGCCAGCAGCTTATTCTCAACGGTGGCCTACGAGCAGTACTTC